These 5 T cell receptor beta chains share one sample of origin, sequenced in a study of T cell changes during pregnancy in multiple sclerosis. Assay used: immunoSEQ multiplex PCR; TCRdb lists only in-frame clones, some missing. The table includes 43,000 or so clones, under 95% detected once. Sample: PBMCs (not recorded whether the cells were cultured). Receptors originate from a female donor with multiple sclerosis, enrolled in a pregnancy study.

This clone was counted a single time. V gene TRBV5-6 combines with J gene TRBJ2-5; D is unclear. The germline V gene has CDR1 SGHDT and CDR2 YYEEEE. V was pared by 0 bases and J by 0 bases, with 6 bases between. The CDR3 spans 14 residues. The chain's CDR3 is CASSLGSHQETQYF. The DNA of the CDR3 is TGTGCCAGCAGCTTGGGCAGCCACCAAGAGACCCAGTACTTC.

This chain joins TRBV4-3 and TRBJ1-2; 8 bases fit TRBD1. CDR1 and CDR2 (germline): LGHNA, YSLEER. This CDR3 region has 17 residues. V shed 0 bases, J shed 3 bases, and the junction held 9 bases outside the gene matches. The CDR3 region has the DNA TGCGCCAGCAGCCAAGACGTCAGGACAGGGAACGACTATGGCTACACCTTC. This codes for CASSQDVRTGNDYGYTF.

This sequence joins TRBV28 and TRBJ2-7, with 7 positions matching TRBD1. Germline V gives CDR1 MDHEN, CDR2 SYDVKM. Trimming at V came to 1 base and at J to 4 bases, leaving 13 bases not matched to a gene. The length of the CDR3 is 17 residues. Here the CDR3 DNA reads TGTGCCAGCAGTTTATTTAGGGGTGGGACAGAGGATTACGAGCAGTACTTC. Translated, it gives CASSLFRGGTEDYEQYF. The full variable domain, its missing parts supplied by reference TRBV28 and TRBJ2-7, is DVKVTQSSRYLVKRTGEKVFLECVQDMDHENMFWYRQDPGLGLRLIYFSYDVKMKEKGDIPEGYSVSREKKERFSLILESASTNQTSMYLCASSLFRGGTEDYEQYFGPGTRLTVT.

J is TRBJ2-3 and V is TRBV6-1; D ambiguous. Germline values: CDR1 MNHNS, CDR2 SASEGT. The CDR3 sequence is 13 residues long. V lost 1 base, J lost 2 bases, and 4 bases lay in between. CDR3 nucleotide sequence: TGTGCCAGCAGTGAAGGCTCCACAGATACGCAGTATTTT. Translating gives CASSEGSTDTQYF.

The chain couples TRBV7-3 to TRBJ2-7; TRBD1 matches at 11 bases. Germline lookup yields CDR1 SGHTA and CDR2 FQGTGA. There are 16 residues in the CDR3. The J segment lost 2 bases and the V segment lost 5 bases, leaving 8 bases of the junction unmatched. The CDR3 DNA is TGTGCCAGCAGCCTTACCGGGACAGGGGGAACCTACGAGCAGTACTTC. Protein product: CASSLTGTGGTYEQYF.